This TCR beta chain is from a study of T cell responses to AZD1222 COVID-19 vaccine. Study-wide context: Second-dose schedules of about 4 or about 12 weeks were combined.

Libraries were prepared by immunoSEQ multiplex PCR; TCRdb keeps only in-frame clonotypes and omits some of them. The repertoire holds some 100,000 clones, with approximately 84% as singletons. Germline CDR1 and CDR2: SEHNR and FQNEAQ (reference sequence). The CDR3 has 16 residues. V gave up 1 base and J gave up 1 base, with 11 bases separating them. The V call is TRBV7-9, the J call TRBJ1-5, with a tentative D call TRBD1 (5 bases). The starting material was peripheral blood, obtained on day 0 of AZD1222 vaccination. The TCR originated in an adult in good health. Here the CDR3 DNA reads TGTGCCAGCAGCTTAGAAAGGGGATTCAGCAATCAGCCCCAGCATTTT. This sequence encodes CASSLERGFSNQPQHF.